This T cell receptor beta chain was documented in a study of T-cell memory formation after mild COVID-19. Study observations and caveats: Those CD4+ clones that contracted were mainly in CM and EM (CD8+ ones in EMRA). Later expanders leaned CD4+, whereas clones that contracted between day 15 and 85 were balanced CD4/CD8.

TCRdb reprocessed the 5' RACE reads via MiXCR and lists one record per CDR3 protein. The table has about 350,000 distinct CDR3 sequences, roughly 13% seen once. With V trimmed by 0 bases and J by 4 bases, 6 bases remained unmatched. This CDR3 is 16 amino acids long. CDR1 is SGDLS and CDR2 is YYNGEE in the germline V gene. On this clonotype: Its antigen is not identified.

Sequenced material: PBMCs or a T cell subset sorted from them (not recorded which). This chain links TRBV9 with TRBJ2-1; 8 nucleotides match TRBD2. The sequence came from a man between 18 and 29 years old who had mild COVID-19 (a few samples of this study predate the infection). Cell type and time point are not known. CDR3 DNA: TGTGCCAGCAGCGTAGGCTCAGCGGGGGCATACAATGAGCAGTTCTTC. Its protein product is CASSVGSAGAYNEQFF.